A selection of T cell receptor beta chains follows, all from one sample in a study of T cell repertoires in cytomegalovirus infection. TCRdb itself ran the reads through MiXCR, one entry per CDR3 protein. The sample consists of 350,000 to 450,000 distinct CDR3 sequences, around 18% of them appearing once. The sequencing input was PBMCs. The receptor source for this set is a human donor in good health (CMV status not recorded). Some clones in this sample may be carry-over from other donors' samples. Both conserved end residues are part of each CDR3. Fields, in order: V gene, D gene, clone size, J gene, CDR3 protein, CDR3 DNA. The D gene is left open where the match is weak. Rows may omit the clone size; those that give it use once, few, many or a size class.

v_gene: TRBV7-2; d_gene: NA; abundance: many; j_gene: TRBJ2-1; CDR3aa: CASSLLQPSPEQFF; CDR3nt: TGTGCCAGCAGCTTACTGCAGCCCAGTCCTGAGCAGTTCTTC
v_gene: TRBV2; d_gene: NA; abundance: NA; j_gene: TRBJ2-7; CDR3aa: CASMIGEYREQYF; CDR3nt: TGTGCCAGCATGATTGGAGAGTACCGCGAGCAGTACTTC
v_gene: TRBV12-3/TRBV12-4; d_gene: NA; abundance: many; j_gene: TRBJ2-7; CDR3aa: CASSKRGWGPSSYEQYF; CDR3nt: TGTGCCAGCAGTAAAAGGGGATGGGGGCCCAGCTCCTACGAGCAGTACTTC
v_gene: TRBV7-8; d_gene: NA; abundance: few; j_gene: TRBJ2-7; CDR3aa: CASSKRAGSYEQYF; CDR3nt: TGTGCCAGCAGCAAGCGGGCGGGCTCCTACGAGCAGTACTTC
v_gene: TRBV5-1; d_gene: NA; abundance: few; j_gene: TRBJ1-6; CDR3aa: CASKPRPGPYNSPLHF; CDR3nt: TGCGCCAGCAAGCCTCGTCCAGGGCCCTATAATTCACCCCTCCACTTT
v_gene: TRBV20-1; d_gene: TRBD2; abundance: NA; j_gene: TRBJ2-3; CDR3aa: CSAPPNGRGGRDTQYF; CDR3nt: TGCAGTGCCCCACCCAACGGGCGGGGGGGCCGTGATACGCAGTATTTT
v_gene: TRBV7-7; d_gene: TRBD1; abundance: many; j_gene: TRBJ2-7; CDR3aa: CASSLGDRGRKITVRYEQYF; CDR3nt: TGTGCCAGCAGCTTAGGGGACAGGGGGCGTAAGATTACGGTACGCTACGAGCAGTACTTC
v_gene: TRBV6-1; d_gene: NA; abundance: few; j_gene: TRBJ2-7; CDR3aa: CASRSPGLGEQYF; CDR3nt: TGTGCCAGCAGAAGCCCAGGGCTGGGCGAGCAGTACTTC
v_gene: TRBV20-1; d_gene: NA; abundance: NA; j_gene: TRBJ1-5; CDR3aa: CSARAFGTANQPQHF; CDR3nt: TGCAGTGCTAGAGCTTTCGGGACGGCGAATCAGCCCCAGCATTTT
v_gene: TRBV5-4; d_gene: NA; abundance: few; j_gene: TRBJ2-1; CDR3aa: CASSPGSNEQFF; CDR3nt: TGTGCCAGCAGCCCTGGGAGTAATGAGCAGTTCTTC
v_gene: TRBV20-1; d_gene: NA; abundance: few; j_gene: TRBJ1-1; CDR3aa: CSARQVLNTEAFF; CDR3nt: TGCAGTGCTAGACAGGTCCTGAACACTGAAGCTTTCTTT
v_gene: TRBV5-4; d_gene: NA; abundance: NA; j_gene: TRBJ1-1; CDR3aa: CASSLAGIDEAFF; CDR3nt: TGTGCCAGCAGCTTGGCGGGAATTGATGAAGCTTTCTTT
v_gene: TRBV2; d_gene: NA; abundance: NA; j_gene: TRBJ2-7; CDR3aa: CASSERGSEQYF; CDR3nt: TGTGCCAGCAGTGAAAGGGGGAGCGAGCAGTACTTC
v_gene: TRBV11-1; d_gene: TRBD2; abundance: few; j_gene: TRBJ2-3; CDR3aa: CASSSRDYTDTQYF; CDR3nt: TGTGCCAGCAGCTCCCGGGACTACACAGATACGCAGTATTTT
v_gene: TRBV10-3; d_gene: TRBD1; abundance: many; j_gene: TRBJ1-1; CDR3aa: CAISERAGGATGTEAFF; CDR3nt: TGTGCCATCAGTGAACGAGCAGGGGGCGCGACGGGAACTGAAGCTTTCTTT
v_gene: TRBV20-1; d_gene: TRBD1; abundance: NA; j_gene: TRBJ1-4; CDR3aa: CSAGDSYEKLFF; CDR3nt: TGCAGTGCGGGGGACAGCTATGAAAAACTGTTTTTT
v_gene: TRBV7-9; d_gene: NA; abundance: NA; j_gene: TRBJ2-1; CDR3aa: CASSLRPWEEQFF; CDR3nt: TGTGCCAGCAGCTTAAGGCCCTGGGAAGAGCAGTTCTTC
v_gene: TRBV7-6; d_gene: NA; abundance: NA; j_gene: TRBJ2-7; CDR3aa: CASSLEGGADKGPLTYEQYF; CDR3nt: TGTGCCAGCAGCTTAGAGGGGGGGGCGGACAAGGGGCCTTTGACCTACGAGCAGTACTTC
v_gene: TRBV28; d_gene: NA; abundance: few; j_gene: TRBJ2-3; CDR3aa: CASSLAGLGVDTQYF; CDR3nt: TGTGCCAGCAGTTTAGCCGGGTTAGGAGTAGATACGCAGTATTTT
v_gene: TRBV4-3; d_gene: NA; abundance: few; j_gene: TRBJ2-7; CDR3aa: CASSQGASASSYEQYF; CDR3nt: TGCGCCAGCAGCCAAGGGGCTAGCGCAAGCTCCTACGAGCAGTACTTC
v_gene: TRBV19; d_gene: TRBD1; abundance: NA; j_gene: TRBJ2-2; CDR3aa: CASRQGAGGELFF; CDR3nt: TGTGCCAGTAGACAGGGGGCTGGCGGGGAGCTGTTTTTT
v_gene: TRBV18; d_gene: TRBD1; abundance: NA; j_gene: TRBJ1-1; CDR3aa: CASSQGRTGEAFF; CDR3nt: TGTGCCAGCTCACAGGGGAGGACAGGTGAAGCTTTCTTT
v_gene: TRBV20-1; d_gene: NA; abundance: few; j_gene: TRBJ2-7; CDR3aa: CSARDGNSYEQYF; CDR3nt: TGCAGTGCACGTGACGGAAACTCCTACGAGCAGTACTTC
v_gene: TRBV12-3/TRBV12-4; d_gene: TRBD2; abundance: NA; j_gene: TRBJ2-4; CDR3aa: CASSPLEGGTSGAIAKNIQYF; CDR3nt: TGTGCCAGCAGTCCATTAGAGGGGGGGACTAGCGGGGCGATAGCCAAAAACATTCAGTACTTC
v_gene: TRBV7-6; d_gene: NA; abundance: many; j_gene: TRBJ2-7; CDR3aa: CASSLGANYEQYF; CDR3nt: TGTGCCAGCAGCTTAGGCGCTAACTACGAGCAGTACTTC
v_gene: TRBV4-2; d_gene: NA; abundance: few; j_gene: TRBJ1-5; CDR3aa: CASSRGENQPQHF; CDR3nt: TGTGCCAGCAGCAGAGGGGAAAATCAGCCCCAGCATTTT
v_gene: TRBV20-1; d_gene: TRBD2; abundance: NA; j_gene: TRBJ2-5; CDR3aa: CSAYTGERGWWAQYF; CDR3nt: TGCAGTGCCTATACTGGGGAGCGGGGGTGGTGGGCCCAGTACTTC
v_gene: TRBV4-1; d_gene: NA; abundance: few; j_gene: TRBJ2-7; CDR3aa: CASSQERGGPTYEQYF; CDR3nt: TGCGCCAGCAGCCAAGAGAGGGGGGGTCCCACCTACGAGCAGTACTTC
v_gene: TRBV29-1; d_gene: NA; abundance: few; j_gene: TRBJ2-2; CDR3aa: CSVAGSNHGYTGELFF; CDR3nt: TGCAGCGTTGCCGGCAGTAACCACGGGTACACCGGGGAGCTGTTTTTT
v_gene: TRBV28; d_gene: TRBD1; abundance: few; j_gene: TRBJ2-7; CDR3aa: CASRIDRGKQYF; CDR3nt: TGTGCCAGCAGGATAGACAGGGGTAAGCAGTACTTC
v_gene: TRBV7-2; d_gene: NA; abundance: NA; j_gene: TRBJ1-3; CDR3aa: CASSPQGLAGNTIYF; CDR3nt: TGTGCCAGCAGCCCTCAGGGGTTAGCTGGAAACACCATATATTTT
v_gene: TRBV10-3; d_gene: TRBD2; abundance: many; j_gene: TRBJ2-7; CDR3aa: CAISESSGVRTSGRGSYEQYF; CDR3nt: TGTGCCATCAGTGAGTCGAGCGGGGTTAGGACTAGCGGGAGAGGGTCCTACGAGCAGTACTTC
v_gene: TRBV7-9; d_gene: TRBD1; abundance: many; j_gene: TRBJ1-5; CDR3aa: CATSQGAGQPQHF; CDR3nt: TGTGCCACCTCGCAGGGGGCTGGACAGCCCCAGCATTTT
v_gene: TRBV7-2; d_gene: TRBD2; abundance: many; j_gene: TRBJ2-1; CDR3aa: CASRTSVLPYEQFF; CDR3nt: TGTGCCAGCAGGACTAGCGTTCTCCCGTACGAGCAGTTCTTC
v_gene: TRBV7-6; d_gene: TRBD2; abundance: many; j_gene: TRBJ2-1; CDR3aa: CASSSPGTSVHNEQFF; CDR3nt: TGTGCCAGCAGCTCTCCGGGGACTAGCGTGCACAATGAGCAGTTCTTC
v_gene: TRBV7-2; d_gene: NA; abundance: many; j_gene: TRBJ2-3; CDR3aa: CASSSTQGWSDTQYF; CDR3nt: TGTGCCAGCAGCTCAACACAGGGTTGGTCAGATACGCAGTATTTT
v_gene: TRBV7-2; d_gene: NA; abundance: few; j_gene: TRBJ2-7; CDR3aa: CASRLARGTNEQYF; CDR3nt: TGTGCCAGCAGGCTTGCCCGAGGGACCAACGAGCAGTACTTC
v_gene: TRBV7-2; d_gene: NA; abundance: many; j_gene: TRBJ1-4; CDR3aa: CASSLSQGSLNEKLFF; CDR3nt: TGTGCCAGCAGCCTCTCGCAGGGGAGTCTGAATGAAAAACTGTTTTTT
v_gene: TRBV7-6; d_gene: NA; abundance: NA; j_gene: TRBJ2-1; CDR3aa: CASSLGGILF; CDR3nt: TGTGCCAGCAGCTTAGGCGGGATACTCTTC
v_gene: TRBV6-1; d_gene: NA; abundance: NA; j_gene: TRBJ1-2; CDR3aa: CASQGWGSGYTF; CDR3nt: TGTGCCAGCCAAGGTTGGGGTTCCGGCTACACCTTC
v_gene: TRBV19; d_gene: NA; abundance: NA; j_gene: TRBJ1-2; CDR3aa: CASSRQRHYGYTF; CDR3nt: TGTGCCAGTAGTCGACAGAGACACTATGGCTACACCTTC
v_gene: TRBV12-3/TRBV12-4; d_gene: NA; abundance: many; j_gene: TRBJ2-3; CDR3aa: CASSLNSFTQYF; CDR3nt: TGTGCCAGCAGTTTAAATAGTTTTACGCAGTATTTT
v_gene: TRBV7-2; d_gene: NA; abundance: many; j_gene: TRBJ1-6; CDR3aa: CASSPAGLSYNSPLHF; CDR3nt: TGTGCCAGCAGCCCAGCGGGGCTGTCCTATAATTCACCCCTCCACTTT
v_gene: TRBV11-2; d_gene: NA; abundance: few; j_gene: TRBJ1-6; CDR3aa: CASRRRNSPLHF; CDR3nt: TGTGCCAGCAGGCGGAGAAATTCACCCCTCCACTTT
v_gene: TRBV14; d_gene: TRBD2; abundance: NA; j_gene: TRBJ2-1; CDR3aa: CASSQGARGGPSYNEQFF; CDR3nt: TGTGCCAGCAGCCAAGGGGCCCGGGGGGGTCCGTCCTACAATGAGCAGTTCTTC